The subject of this entry is one T cell receptor beta chain. Its antigen remains unknown. This CDR3 is built from 15 residues. Per the germline V gene, CDR1 is SGHVS and CDR2 is FNYEAQ. Trimming removed 5 bases at V and 6 bases at J, with 20 bases between. This entry is derived from a study of T cells after yellow fever vaccination. Study-level points and caveats: Abundant bulk-derived clonotypes could contaminate FACS-sorted repertoires. Post-booster samples contained most primary-vaccination clones (approximately 95% CD4, about 87% CD8). Only a small proportion of the clonotypes turned up in both the CD4 and the CD8 compartments, likely arising from convergent recombination.

They built TCR cDNA with 5'RACE template switching, a step that put in a universal primer site and UMIs. TCRdb independently ran MiXCR on the 5' RACE reads; one entry per CDR3 protein. The sample has 300,000 to 350,000 distinct CDR3 sequences; roughly 8.3% are singletons. The chain employs TRBV7-6 and TRBJ2-7, with D maybe TRBD2 (7 bases). Source: PBMCs, taken approximately 47 days after the first yellow fever vaccination. The TCR comes from a man between 18 and 29 years old who received the YFV17D yellow fever vaccine. In DNA, the CDR3 is TGTGCCAGCAGCCTGGGGGGGGGGCTACCGGGCGAGCAGTACTTC. Translated, it gives CASSLGGGLPGEQYF. Together with reference TRBV7-6 and TRBJ2-7, the CDR3 gives the full variable domain: GAGVSQSPRYKVTKRGQDVALRCDPISGHVSLYWYRQALGQGPEFLTYFNYEAQQDKSGLPNDRFSAERPEGSISTLTIQRTEQRDSAMYRCASSLGGGLPGEQYFGPGTRLTVT.